The 15 T cell receptor beta chains below all came from one sample that was sequenced in a study of blood T cell repertoires in COVID-19. The protocol was immunoSEQ multiplex PCR, while the TCRdb copy is restricted to in-frame clones and leaves out a portion. The sample yields approximately 160,000 clones, 86% seen once. Sequencing was done on a sample of peripheral blood. Receptors were obtained from a man between 50 and 59 years old with active or convalescent COVID-19.

This CDR3 reads CATSESDRETQYF. CDR3 DNA: TGTGCCACCAGTGAGTCGGACAGGGAGACCCAGTACTTC. This rearrangement joins TRBV24-1 to TRBJ2-5; 7 bases map to TRBD1. The germline V gene encodes CDR1 KGHDR and CDR2 SFDVKD. The CDR3 has 13 amino acids. The J segment lost 5 bases and the V segment lost 4 bases, leaving 3 bases of the junction unmatched.

In this sample, this clone turned up once. The CDR3 bases are TGTGCCAGTTTCAGCGGGGGGGCAAACAATGAGCAGTTCTTC. Its protein product is CASFSGGANNEQFF. This chain joins TRBV19 and TRBJ2-1, with TRBD2 matching over 10 bases. This CDR3 has 14 residues. The germline gives CDR1 LNHDA, CDR2 SQIVND (reference sequence). After removal of 8 bases from V and 5 bases from J, the junction contained 6 bases not matched to a gene.

V is TRBV30 and J is TRBJ1-3; no firm D call. The CDR3 spans 13 residues. Looked up from germline, CDR1 is GTSNPN and CDR2 is SVGIG (reference sequence). V was cut by 4 bases and J by 0 bases, with 7 bases left in between. CDR3 in DNA: TGTGCCTGGACAATTCCCTCTGGAAACACCATATATTTT. Its protein product is CAWTIPSGNTIYF.

The chain combines TRBV29-1 with TRBJ2-3, with no clear D. Trimming left V 0 bases short and J 3 bases short, with 13 bases between. The germline CDR1 and CDR2 sequences are SQVTM and ANQGSEA. The CDR3 is 15 residues long. The CDR3 DNA follows: TGCAGCGTTGAAGATTACCGGGTTGGAACAGATACGCAGTATTTT. Translation gives CSVEDYRVGTDTQYF.

This rearrangement joins TRBV5-1 to TRBJ2-3, with 8 positions matching TRBD2. This CDR3 is 16 amino acids long. The trim removed 0 bases at V and 4 bases at J, leaving 7 bases unmatched. The germline V gene encodes CDR1 SGHRS and CDR2 YFSETQ. This chain's CDR3 is CASSLGRGGNSDTQYF. The CDR3 nucleotides are TGCGCCAGCAGCTTGGGCCGGGGGGGCAATTCAGATACGCAGTATTTT.

The CDR3 DNA sequence: TGTGCCAGCAGCCAAGGTACGGGGGACTCCTACAATGAGCAGTTCTTC. It specifies CASSQGTGDSYNEQFF. The chain combines TRBV3-1 (or the pseudogene TRBV3-2) with TRBJ2-1; a weak D match, TRBD2 (6 bases). Trimming took 1 base from V and 0 from J, leaving 10 bases between them. The CDR3 runs 16 residues. Per germline, CDR1 LGHDT and CDR2 YNNKEL (reference sequence).

This chain joins TRBV11-2 and TRBJ1-2; D possibly corresponds to TRBD1 (6 bases). V lost 2 bases to trimming and J lost 8 bases, with 21 bases between them. The CDR3 length is 16 residues. CDR1 and CDR2 (germline): SGHAT, FQNNGV. As DNA, the CDR3 is TGTGCCAGCAGCTTAAGCGGGGAGACGGGGGCTCGGGGCTACACCTTC. This codes for CASSLSGETGARGYTF.

This chain uses TRBV3-1 (or the pseudogene TRBV3-2) with TRBJ2-7, with D uncertain. The ends were cut back, 3 bases at V and 4 bases at J, with 19 bases in the middle. Germline V lookup: CDR1 LGHDT, CDR2 YNNKEL (reference sequence). The CDR3 consists of 16 residues. CDR3 sequence (DNA): TGTGCCAGCAGCCATACCGGGTCTAGTTTACCTTACGAGCAGTACTTC. Its protein is CASSHTGSSLPYEQYF.

The rearrangement joins TRBV13 to TRBJ2-3; TRBD2 matches at 13 bases. The length of the CDR3 is 18 residues. With 7 bases clipped from V and 1 base from J, the junction kept 11 bases outside the gene matches. Germline values: CDR1 PRHDT, CDR2 FYEKMQ (reference sequence). The CDR3, as DNA: TGTGCCAGCACCCAAGGACTAGCGGGGGCTTACCGCACAGATACGCAGTATTTT. Its translation is CASTQGLAGAYRTDTQYF. The full variable domain, with the rest looked up from reference TRBV13 and TRBJ2-3, is AAGVIQSPRHLIKEKRETATLKCYPIPRHDTVYWYQQGPGQDPQFLISFYEKMQSDKGSIPDRFSAQQFSDYHSELNMSSLELGDSALYFCASTQGLAGAYRTDTQYFGPGTRLTVL.

The gene calls are TRBV20-1 and TRBJ2-5; D is unresolved. The V end lost 0 bases, the J end lost 4 bases, and 3 bases lay between the germline ends. This CDR3 is 11 amino acids long. Germline CDR1 DFQATT, CDR2 SNEGSKA (reference sequence). CDR3 sequence (DNA): TGCAGTGCTAGAGATCTAGAGACCCAGTACTTC. The encoded protein is CSARDLETQYF.

The chain links TRBV27 to TRBJ2-7; D unresolved. CDR1 is MNHEY, CDR2 SMNVEV, per germline (reference sequence). CDR3 length: 14 residues. V lost 1 base and J 5 bases, leaving 12 bases between the germline ends. CDR3 nucleotides: TGTGCCAGCAGTTTATGGTCAGACATCGACGAGCAGTACTTC. It codes for CASSLWSDIDEQYF.

This clone was seen only once. As DNA, the CDR3 is TGTGCCAGCAGCATAGGGGGCGCTGACTATGGCTACACCTTC. Encoded protein: CASSIGGADYGYTF. The gene calls are TRBV7-9 and TRBJ1-2; 7 bases line up with TRBD1. This CDR3 has 14 amino acids. CDR1 is SEHNR and CDR2 is FQNEAQ in the germline V gene (reference sequence). The V gene end was trimmed by 5 bases and the J gene end by 3 bases; junction bases not matched to a gene: 6.

V gene TRBV7-2 combines with J gene TRBJ2-1, with 7 bases identical to TRBD2. The CDR3 sequence is 12 residues long. The germline gives CDR1 SGHTA, CDR2 FQGNSA. V trimming: 5 bases; J trimming: 8 bases; junction bases outside the gene matches: 3. The CDR3 bases are TGTGCCAGCAGCCCACGGGGGGATGAGCAGTTCTTC. Translation gives CASSPRGDEQFF.

The rearrangement uses TRBV6-5 and TRBJ2-7; D may be TRBD2 (5 bases). The germline gives CDR1 MNHEY, CDR2 SVGAGI. The ends were cut back, 5 bases at V and 0 bases at J, with 14 bases in the middle. This CDR3 region has 15 residues. CDR3: CASSKQDGLSYEQYF. The CDR3 DNA sequence: TGTGCCAGCAGTAAGCAGGACGGACTCTCCTACGAGCAGTACTTC.

J is TRBJ2-1 and V is TRBV2; 8 nucleotides match TRBD2. CDR1 and CDR2 (germline): SNHLY, FYNNEI. With 8 bases clipped from V and 11 bases from J, the junction kept 14 bases outside the gene matches. This CDR3 is built from 14 residues. In DNA, the CDR3 is TGTGCCAGCTCCCGTTTGAGCGGGGGCCCTAAGCAGTTCTTC. This encodes CASSRLSGGPKQFF.